In this sample, the clone carrying this T cell receptor beta chain turned up once. Antigen unknown. Trimming stripped 2 bases from V and 3 bases from J, with 10 bases between. The germline CDR1 and CDR2 sequences are MNHEY and SVGAGI. This CDR3 spans 14 amino acids. The sample originates from a study of beta chain features in type 1 diabetes. Whole-study findings and limits: Among patients with Type 1 diabetes, TCRB CDR3s were moderately but significantly shorter in every one of the four CD4+ subsets.

Investigators reverse transcribed all isolated RNA, so they sequenced expressed TCRB transcripts. The method was immunoSEQ multiplex PCR; TCRdb's version includes in-frame clones alone and lacks a portion of them. Of a few hundred thousand clones in the sample, roughly 13% are singletons; the top ten hold roughly 0.015%. Sequences were obtained from naive CD4+ T cells from blood. The source of this sequence is a woman younger than 30 with type 1 diabetes. V is TRBV6-5 and J is TRBJ1-1, with D perhaps matching TRBD1 (6 bases). In DNA, the CDR3 is TGTGCCAGCAGTTACGGGCAGGGGTACACTGAAGCTTTCTTT. Its translation is CASSYGQGYTEAFF.